These 27 T cell receptor beta chains were all obtained from the same sample, sequenced in a study of neurological immune-mediated disorders. TCRdb reprocessed the 5' RACE reads via MiXCR and lists one record per CDR3 protein. In the table there are roughly 75,000 distinct CDR3 sequences, 2.5% to 3% of which are singletons. Sequenced input: PBMCs. These TCRs come from a woman in her 30s with multiple sclerosis.

This clonotype was counted at least ten times. The chain joins TRBV7-2 to TRBJ1-1; tentative D call: TRBD1 (5 bases). The CDR3 is 14 amino acids. The germline V gene has CDR1 SGHTA and CDR2 FQGNSA. Between the trimmed V and J ends, which lost 0 bases and 6 bases, there was a span of 11 bases. The CDR3 protein is CASSLAPGLPEAFF. The CDR3 region has the DNA TGTGCCAGCAGCTTAGCGCCAGGGCTGCCTGAAGCTTTCTTT.

This clonotype was detected many times. The chain has TRBV6-6 and TRBJ2-1; D unclear. Germline V gives CDR1 MNHNY, CDR2 SVGAGI (reference sequence). V was pared by 2 bases and J by 7 bases, with 9 bases between. This CDR3 region has 13 residues. The DNA of the CDR3 is TGTGCCAGCAGTTACGGTGGGTTAAATGAGCAGTTCTTC. Translated, it gives CASSYGGLNEQFF.

This clonotype was recorded many times. The V gene is TRBV20-1, the J gene TRBJ1-1; D unresolved. V lost 3 bases, J lost 1 base, and 12 bases lay in between. The germline gives CDR1 DFQATT, CDR2 SNEGSKA (reference sequence). The CDR3 length is 14 residues. CDR3 loop: CSASLGRKNTEAFF. CDR3 nucleotide sequence: TGCAGTGCTAGCTTGGGCAGGAAGAACACTGAAGCTTTCTTT.

This clonotype was recorded at least ten times. The chain employs TRBV18 and TRBJ1-5; no firm D call. CDR3 length: 13 amino acids. V was shortened by 0 bases and J by 1 base, with 1 base between the two germline ends. The germline V gene has CDR1 KGHSH and CDR2 LQKENI. CDR3 amino acids: CASSPPSNQPQHF. The CDR3 DNA sequence: TGTGCCAGCTCACCACCCAGCAATCAGCCCCAGCATTTT.

This clonotype was recorded at least ten times. The chain joins TRBV7-2 to TRBJ2-3, with a tentative D call TRBD2 (6 bases). This CDR3 is 16 amino acids long. Germline CDR1 and CDR2: SGHTA and FQGNSA. Trimming removed 1 base from V and 4 bases from J, with 15 bases in between. CDR3 sequence: CASSLGRFGGADTQYF. CDR3 DNA: TGTGCCAGCAGCTTAGGCAGATTTGGCGGGGCAGATACGCAGTATTTT.

This clonotype was observed many times. In DNA, the CDR3 is TGCGCCAGCAGCTTGGGGGCTGGGGGCACCTACGAGCAGTACTTC. Translating it yields CASSLGAGGTYEQYF. The J gene is TRBJ2-7, the V gene TRBV5-1; a weak D match, TRBD1 (6 bases). Germline V gene sequence: CDR1 SGHRS, CDR2 YFSETQ. Trimming left V 0 bases short and J 2 bases short, with 12 bases between. This CDR3 has 15 amino acids.

This clonotype came up many times. The chain couples TRBV18 to TRBJ1-1; D is ambiguous. V lost 2 bases, J lost 4 bases, and 11 bases lay in between. Germline values: CDR1 KGHSH, CDR2 LQKENI. This CDR3 contains 14 residues. The DNA for the CDR3 is TGTGCCAGCTCACCAGGTCGTATGGCCACTGAAGCTTTCTTT. Its protein is CASSPGRMATEAFF. The full variable domain, its missing parts supplied by reference TRBV18 and TRBJ1-1, is NAGVMQNPRHLVRRRGQEARLRCSPMKGHSHVYWYRQLPEEGLKFMVYLQKENIIDESGMPKERFSAEFPKEGPSILRIQQVVRGDSAAYFCASSPGRMATEAFFGQGTRLTVV.

This clonotype has ten or more counts. The CDR3 region is CASSDSIGYNEQFF. The CDR3 DNA reads TGTGCCAGCAGTGACTCGATCGGGTACAATGAGCAGTTCTTC. J is TRBJ2-1 and V is TRBV6-4; D is uncertain. Trimming removed 0 bases from V and 4 bases from J, with 7 bases in between. The CDR3 is made up of 14 amino acids. CDR1 and CDR2 (germline): MRHNA, SNTAGT.

There are a few counts of this clonotype. This may be a read error: a much more frequent sequence differs by one nucleotide. The chain couples TRBV14 to TRBJ1-4; TRBD1 matches at 9 bases. CDR3 length equals 14 residues. From germline, CDR1 is SGHDN and CDR2 FVKESK. The junction had 4 bases not matched to a gene; V was cut back by 3 bases and J by 8 bases. The CDR3 region is CASSHRDRVEKLFF. As DNA, the CDR3 is TGTGCCAGCAGCCACCGGGACAGGGTCGAAAAACTGTTTTTT.

This clonotype has just a few counts. V gene TRBV5-5 combines with J gene TRBJ2-7; TRBD2 matches at 13 bases. Germline assignment: CDR1 SGHKS and CDR2 YYEKEE (reference sequence). CDR3 length equals 15 residues. Trimming cost V 4 bases and J 4 bases; bases outside gene matches: 5. DNA for the CDR3: TGTGCCAGCAGCCCAGGGACTAGCGGGATGTACGAGCAGTACTTC. It translates to CASSPGTSGMYEQYF.

This clonotype was seen many times. As the CDR3 is not closed by the conserved phenylalanine or tryptophan, this likely results from a read error. The limits of the CDR3 on the DNA are not certain, so only TCRdb's listed CDR3 is given. This chain uses TRBV7-8 with TRBJ2-3; TRBD2 is taken as the D call from the table, unchecked against the DNA. CDR1 is SGHVS, CDR2 FQNEAQ, per germline. The CDR3 spans 13 amino acids, including both terminal residues. The CDR3 sequence: CASSLGGLAGGLL.

This clonotype was seen repeatedly, ten times or more. This chain connects TRBV29-1 to TRBJ2-1; 11 positions agree with TRBD2. This CDR3 spans 15 amino acids. V lost 6 bases to trimming and J lost 2 bases; unmatched junction nucleotides: 6. CDR1 and CDR2 (germline): SQVTM, ANQGSEA. CDR3 amino acids: CSVARLAGPYNEQFF. The CDR3 nucleotides are TGCAGCGTCGCTAGACTAGCGGGACCCTACAATGAGCAGTTCTTC.

This clonotype was counted ten times or more. The J gene is TRBJ1-5, the V gene TRBV5-1; D may be TRBD1 (6 bases). V lost 4 bases to trimming and J lost 7 bases, with 15 bases between them. From germline, CDR1 is SGHRS and CDR2 YFSETQ. The CDR3 has 14 amino acids. The CDR3 DNA reads as TGCGCCAGCAGCCCTAGGGGGGGAAACCAGCCCCAGCATTTT. Amino acid sequence: CASSPRGGNQPQHF.

This clonotype was counted ten times or more. This chain links TRBV7-2 with TRBJ2-5; D possibly corresponds to TRBD1 (6 bases). The CDR3 has 14 residues. The germline V gene encodes CDR1 SGHTA and CDR2 FQGNSA. V was shortened by 2 bases and J by 4 bases, with 11 bases between the two germline ends. CDR3 residues: CASSLNRGGETQYF. The CDR3 DNA follows: TGTGCCAGCAGCTTAAACCGAGGGGGAGAGACCCAGTACTTC.

This clonotype was observed many times. This chain joins TRBV12-3 or TRBV12-4 and TRBJ1-1, with D perhaps TRBD1 (5 bases). Trimming shortened V by 3 bases and J by 6 bases, and 11 bases separated the two germline ends. This CDR3 contains 13 residues. In nucleotides, the CDR3 is TGTGCCAGCAGTTTCCGACGGGGCGCTGAAGCTTTCTTT. It translates to CASSFRRGAEAFF.

This clonotype was counted many times. The chain recombines TRBV20-1 with TRBJ2-1; 9 nucleotides align to TRBD2. The CDR3 is 14 residues long. V gave up 5 bases and J gave up 3 bases; unmatched junction bases: 5. From germline, CDR1 is DFQATT and CDR2 SNEGSKA (reference sequence). CDR3 sequence reads: CSAFRLADYNEQFF. CDR3 DNA: TGCAGTGCTTTCAGACTAGCGGACTACAATGAGCAGTTCTTC.

This clonotype was counted a few times. The CDR3 loop reads CASSLREGEAFF. The CDR3 DNA sequence: TGTGCCAGCTCACTCAGGGAGGGTGAAGCTTTCTTT. V is TRBV18 and J is TRBJ1-1, with D possibly TRBD1 on 5 matching bases. The CDR3 extends over 12 amino acids. Germline V gene data show CDR1 as KGHSH and CDR2 as LQKENI. Trimming stripped 4 bases from V and 7 bases from J, with 10 bases between.

This clonotype was seen repeatedly, ten times or more. V is TRBV7-9 and J is TRBJ2-3; D gene unclear. In germline, CDR1 is SEHNR, CDR2 FQNEAQ (reference sequence). V lost 6 bases to trimming and J lost 2 bases, with 15 bases between them. The CDR3 runs to 15 residues. This CDR3 reads CASRAELGHTDTQYF. CDR3 in DNA: TGTGCCAGCAGGGCGGAGTTGGGCCACACAGATACGCAGTATTTT.

This clonotype was seen many times. The J gene is TRBJ2-7, the V gene TRBV20-1; TRBD2 matches 9 bases. Per germline, CDR1 DFQATT and CDR2 SNEGSKA (reference sequence). The CDR3 is made up of 14 amino acids. Trimming cost V 0 bases and J 6 bases; bases outside gene matches: 6. CDR3: CSARDAGGPREQYF. CDR3 coding DNA: TGCAGTGCTAGAGATGCGGGAGGGCCTCGCGAGCAGTACTTC.

This clonotype showed up many times. The rearrangement joins TRBV10-2 to TRBJ2-3; D is ambiguous. The CDR3 sequence is 12 residues long. Germline lookup yields CDR1 WSHSY and CDR2 SAAADI. The V and J ends lost 3 bases and 4 bases respectively, with 5 bases between them. This chain's CDR3 is CASSDYADTQYF. The CDR3, as DNA: TGCGCCAGCAGTGACTATGCAGATACGCAGTATTTT.

This clonotype was counted many times. The V and J genes are TRBV6-5 and TRBJ1-1, with D unresolved. V was cut by 6 bases and J by 0 bases, with 17 bases left in between. The CDR3 contains 16 residues. Germline CDR1 is MNHEY and CDR2 is SVGAGI. The CDR3 DNA follows: TGTGCCAGCAGCCGAAACAGCGGGTCCATGAACACTGAAGCTTTCTTT. It codes for CASSRNSGSMNTEAFF.

This clonotype occurred many times. V usage is TRBV5-1 and J usage is TRBJ2-2, with TRBD2 matching over 9 bases. CDR1 and CDR2 from the germline V gene are SGHRS and YFSETQ. With 4 bases clipped from V and 7 bases from J, the junction kept 11 bases outside the gene matches. This CDR3 is 16 amino acids long. The CDR3 here is CASSQTSGLSGGELFF. The CDR3, as DNA: TGCGCCAGCAGCCAAACTAGCGGGCTCTCGGGCGGGGAGCTGTTTTTT.

Ten or more counts support this clonotype. The chain combines TRBV5-1 with TRBJ2-2, with D possibly being TRBD1 or TRBD2 (5 bases each). The CDR3 covers 14 residues. Germline V gives CDR1 SGHRS, CDR2 YFSETQ. Trimming pared 7 bases from V and 3 bases from J, leaving 13 bases between. CDR3 coding DNA: TGCGCCAGCTCTCCGAGGGGATACACCGGGGAGCTGTTTTTT. The encoded protein is CASSPRGYTGELFF.

This clonotype was found many times. This chain joins TRBV2 and TRBJ1-2, with D unresolved. V lost 2 bases, J lost 8 bases, and 15 bases lay in between. The CDR3 is 14 residues long. Per germline, CDR1 SNHLY and CDR2 FYNNEI. The CDR3 DNA reads as TGTGCCAGCAGTGAATGGGCAGCCTCGAAGGGCTACACCTTC. Residues: CASSEWAASKGYTF.

In this sample, this clonotype turned up many times. V usage is TRBV29-1 and J usage is TRBJ2-5; D uncertain. There are 10 residues in the CDR3. Trimming removed 2 bases from V and 3 bases from J, with 1 base in between. The germline V gene has CDR1 SQVTM and CDR2 ANQGSEA. CDR3: CSVEKETQYF. In DNA, the CDR3 is TGCAGCGTTGAAAAAGAGACCCAGTACTTC.

This clonotype has ten or more counts. The chain is built from TRBV12-3 or TRBV12-4 and TRBJ2-7, with D perhaps matching TRBD2 (6 bases). The CDR3 is 13 amino acids. V lost 2 bases, J lost 5 bases, and 10 bases lay in between. The CDR3 DNA reads as TGTGCCAGCAGTTTAACCGGAGGGCACGAGCAGTACTTC. Amino acid sequence: CASSLTGGHEQYF.

This clonotype was counted ten times or more. The chain employs TRBV11-2 and TRBJ1-2; a weak D match, TRBD1 (6 bases). Trimming stripped 0 bases from V and 4 bases from J, with 9 bases between. Per the germline V gene, CDR1 is SGHAT and CDR2 is FQNNGV. The CDR3 has 14 residues. The CDR3 region is CASSLERTAYGYTF. DNA for the CDR3: TGTGCCAGCAGCTTAGAAAGGACAGCCTATGGCTACACCTTC.